This T cell receptor (beta chain) was identified during a study of T cell changes during pregnancy in multiple sclerosis. Method: immunoSEQ multiplex PCR; TCRdb's copy keeps in-frame clones and lacks some. The sample includes approximately 100,000 clones, about nine tenths of them seen just once. The V gene's germline CDR1 is KGHSH and CDR2 LQKENI. Deletions cut 6 bases from V and 6 bases from J, with 15 bases between. CDR3 length equals 13 residues. This sample comprised peripheral blood, obtained after pregnancy. This receptor was identified in a female donor with multiple sclerosis, enrolled in a pregnancy study. This chain connects TRBV18 to TRBJ2-7, with D tentatively TRBD2 (5 bases). The CDR3 DNA reads TGTGCCAGCTCCGCCCCGGGGTACGGCGAGCAGTACTTC. Amino acid sequence: CASSAPGYGEQYF.